A selection of T cell receptor beta chains follows, all from one sample in a study of CD8 T cells in Susac syndrome. TCRdb fed the immunoSEQ multiplex PCR reads into MiXCR, producing one record per CDR3 protein. The sample includes 200,000 to 250,000 distinct CDR3 sequences, about 90% seen only once; the top ten take around 0.14%. Specimen: CD8+ T cells from PBMCs. These receptors were obtained from a human donor with multiple sclerosis. CDR3s include the opening cysteine and the closing phenylalanine or tryptophan. The order of the fields is D gene, clone size, V gene, J gene, CDR3 protein, CDR3 DNA. The D gene is left open where the match is weak. Some rows have no size entry. The others give once, few or many, or a class for an expanded clone.

d_gene: NA; abundance: NA; v_gene: TRBV24-1; j_gene: TRBJ2-6; CDR3aa: CATSPGANVLTF; CDR3nt: TGTGCCACCAGTCCTGGGGCCAACGTCCTGACTTTC
d_gene: TRBD2; abundance: NA; v_gene: TRBV5-6; j_gene: TRBJ2-1; CDR3aa: CASSFGAGLAGVFEQFF; CDR3nt: TGTGCCAGCAGCTTTGGTGCGGGACTAGCGGGAGTGTTTGAGCAGTTCTTC
d_gene: NA; abundance: NA; v_gene: TRBV7-9; j_gene: TRBJ1-2; CDR3aa: CASSLAMEGLYGYTF; CDR3nt: TGTGCCAGCAGCTTAGCCATGGAGGGACTTTATGGCTACACCTTC
d_gene: NA; abundance: NA; v_gene: TRBV6-6; j_gene: TRBJ2-6; CDR3aa: CASHARDTGANVLTF; CDR3nt: TGTGCCAGCCATGCGAGGGATACGGGGGCCAACGTCCTGACTTTC
d_gene: TRBD1; abundance: NA; v_gene: TRBV5-1; j_gene: TRBJ1-1; CDR3aa: CASSSQDRELEAFF; CDR3nt: TGCGCCAGCAGCTCCCAAGACAGGGAACTTGAAGCTTTCTTT
d_gene: TRBD2; abundance: few; v_gene: TRBV13; j_gene: TRBJ2-1; CDR3aa: CASSPGTSGSDEQFF; CDR3nt: TGTGCCAGCAGCCCCGGGACTAGCGGGAGCGATGAGCAGTTCTTC
d_gene: TRBD1; abundance: NA; v_gene: TRBV29-1; j_gene: TRBJ1-2; CDR3aa: CSVDSGQGSNYGYTF; CDR3nt: TGCAGCGTTGACTCCGGACAGGGGTCGAACTATGGCTACACCTTC
d_gene: TRBD1; abundance: NA; v_gene: TRBV11-2; j_gene: TRBJ2-7; CDR3aa: CASSYSGGSYEQYF; CDR3nt: TGTGCCAGCAGTTACTCAGGGGGCTCCTACGAGCAGTACTTC
d_gene: TRBD2; abundance: once; v_gene: TRBV3-1; j_gene: TRBJ2-1; CDR3aa: CASSQPGLATPSSYNEQFF; CDR3nt: TGTGCCAGCAGCCAGCCGGGACTAGCAACCCCGAGCTCCTACAATGAGCAGTTCTTC
d_gene: NA; abundance: NA; v_gene: TRBV7-9; j_gene: TRBJ2-2; CDR3aa: CASLTGYTGELFF; CDR3nt: TGTGCCAGCCTAACAGGGTACACCGGGGAGCTGTTTTTT
d_gene: NA; abundance: NA; v_gene: TRBV6-2/TRBV6-3; j_gene: TRBJ1-1; CDR3aa: CASRAGWDTEAFF; CDR3nt: TGTGCCAGCAGGGCGGGTTGGGATACTGAAGCTTTCTTT
d_gene: TRBD2; abundance: NA; v_gene: TRBV9; j_gene: TRBJ2-1; CDR3aa: CASSVEGSGISSYNEQFF; CDR3nt: TGTGCCAGCAGCGTAGAGGGTAGCGGGATCAGCTCCTACAATGAGCAGTTCTTC
d_gene: TRBD1; abundance: NA; v_gene: TRBV9; j_gene: TRBJ2-7; CDR3aa: CASSADRADEQYF; CDR3nt: TGTGCCAGCAGCGCGGACAGGGCCGACGAGCAGTACTTC
d_gene: TRBD1; abundance: NA; v_gene: TRBV6-2/TRBV6-3; j_gene: TRBJ1-3; CDR3aa: CASNFAGQGNTIYF; CDR3nt: TGTGCCAGCAACTTCGCGGGACAGGGTAACACCATATATTTT
d_gene: NA; abundance: NA; v_gene: TRBV6-1; j_gene: TRBJ1-1; CDR3aa: CASSTYGGGTLNTEAFF; CDR3nt: TGTGCCAGCAGTACCTACGGTGGGGGGACTCTGAACACTGAAGCTTTCTTT
d_gene: NA; abundance: once; v_gene: TRBV4-1; j_gene: TRBJ1-2; CDR3aa: CASSPDRSNYGYTF; CDR3nt: TGCGCCAGCAGCCCCGACAGGAGTAACTATGGCTACACCTTC
d_gene: NA; abundance: NA; v_gene: TRBV7-9; j_gene: TRBJ1-1; CDR3aa: CASSLTSNTEAFF; CDR3nt: TGTGCCAGCAGCTTAACGTCGAACACTGAAGCTTTCTTT
d_gene: NA; abundance: NA; v_gene: TRBV25-1; j_gene: TRBJ1-2; CDR3aa: CASSASFKYGYTF; CDR3nt: TGTGCCAGCAGTGCTTCATTTAAGTATGGCTACACCTTC
d_gene: TRBD1; abundance: NA; v_gene: TRBV30; j_gene: TRBJ2-1; CDR3aa: CAWDSGTGRNEQFF; CDR3nt: TGTGCCTGGGACTCGGGGACAGGGCGCAATGAGCAGTTCTTC
d_gene: TRBD2; abundance: NA; v_gene: TRBV7-9; j_gene: TRBJ2-1; CDR3aa: CATLAGRYINEQFF; CDR3nt: TGTGCCACCTTAGCGGGGCGCTATATTAATGAGCAGTTCTTC
d_gene: NA; abundance: NA; v_gene: TRBV12-3/TRBV12-4; j_gene: TRBJ1-4; CDR3aa: CASTLPGHGNEKLFF; CDR3nt: TGTGCCAGCACCCTCCCGGGACATGGGAATGAAAAACTGTTTTTT
d_gene: NA; abundance: once; v_gene: TRBV18; j_gene: TRBJ2-5; CDR3aa: CASSSTDPLETQYF; CDR3nt: TGTGCCAGCTCATCAACGGACCCACTAGAGACCCAGTACTTC
d_gene: NA; abundance: NA; v_gene: TRBV6-6; j_gene: TRBJ1-5; CDR3aa: CASSPDSGNQPQHF; CDR3nt: TGTGCCAGCAGTCCCGACAGTGGCAATCAGCCCCAGCATTTT
d_gene: NA; abundance: NA; v_gene: TRBV4-3; j_gene: TRBJ2-3; CDR3aa: CASSQDRTNTQYF; CDR3nt: TGCGCCAGCAGCCAAGATCGGACCAATACGCAGTATTTT
d_gene: NA; abundance: NA; v_gene: TRBV20-1; j_gene: TRBJ1-2; CDR3aa: CSVPGTAVTF; CDR3nt: TGCAGTGTTCCCGGGACCGCCGTCACCTTC